This note documents a single T cell receptor beta chain sequence. Then a second PCR, running roughly 6 to 11 cycles, was carried out with a sample-barcoded 5' primer and a J-beta primer mix. TCRdb used MiXCR to reprocess the 5' RACE reads, holding one entry per CDR3 protein. The sample contains roughly 1,500,000 distinct CDR3 sequences, roughly 45% of which appear only once. This sample was included in a study of blood T cells in healthy people across ages. This CDR3 region has 16 residues. V shed 2 bases, J shed 5 bases, and the junction held 8 bases outside the gene matches. CDR1 and CDR2 from the germline V gene are SGHVS and FQNEAQ.

The chain employs TRBV7-8 and TRBJ1-5; 8 nucleotides match TRBD1. Specimen: blood. This TCR was sampled from a woman aged 18-35 years in good health. DNA of the CDR3: TGTGCCAGCAGCTTACGTGGGGGACAGGCACATCAGCCCCAGCATTTT. Translating gives CASSLRGGQAHQPQHF.